This T cell receptor beta chain is from a study of CD8+ T cells in alopecia areata. Study-level information: At a dose of 5 to 10 mg twice daily, oral tofacitinib was given to treated patients. Tofacitinib therapy took 6 to 18 months; 6 months off drug came after.

Peripheral blood, together with lesional scalp punch biopsies, was collected from alopecia areata patients. Investigators sorted PBMCs to obtain both CD4+ and CD8+ T cells. In each case, RNA was isolated and then reverse transcribed into cDNA as the sequencing template. Some clones are missing from TCRdb's copy, which holds only in-frame ones; the method was immunoSEQ multiplex PCR. The table has 150,000 or so clones, over 70% seen once. The CDR3 runs 14 residues. With V trimmed by 1 base and J by 5 bases, 6 bases remained unmatched. Germline CDR1 and CDR2: SQVTM and ANQGSEA. A few counts support this clone.

The sequencing used CD8+ T cells sorted from blood, collected at week 0. This clonotype was sampled from a human donor with alopecia areata. This sequence joins TRBV29-1 and TRBJ2-5; TRBD2 aligns across 8 bases. The CDR3 region is CSVEGEPGGETQYF. CDR3 bases: TGCAGCGTTGAAGGGGAACCGGGAGGGGAGACCCAGTACTTC. Full variable domain (missing parts from reference TRBV29-1 and TRBJ2-5): SAVISQKPSRDICQRGTSLTIQCQVDSQVTMMFWYRQQPGQSLTLIATANQGSEATYESGFVIDKFPISRPNLTFSTLTVSNMSPEDSSIYLCSVEGEPGGETQYFGPGTRLLVL.